The 24 T cell receptor beta chains in this list originate from one sample, sequenced in a study of beta chain features in type 1 diabetes. What was sequenced were expressed TCRB transcripts, since all of the isolated RNA had been reverse transcribed. TCRdb's copy holds only in-frame clones and misses some; the assay was immunoSEQ multiplex PCR. The data show hundreds of thousands of clones, with 9.6% seen just once and about 0.03% held by the top ten. The sample taken for sequencing was naive CD4+ T cells from blood. These receptor sequences come from a woman in her late teens or twenties in good health.

The chain uses TRBV9 and TRBJ2-7; TRBD2 matches at 14 bases. CDR1 and CDR2 from the germline V gene are SGDLS and YYNGEE. The CDR3 extends over 19 amino acids. V lost 0 bases, J lost 9 bases, and 17 bases stayed unmatched. The CDR3 bases are TGTGCCAGCAGCGTAGAGGGACTAGCGGGAGTCCTCAGTCCTACGAGGCAGTACTTC. Amino acids: CASSVEGLAGVLSPTRQYF.

The chain has TRBV5-1 and TRBJ2-1, with 7 nucleotides matching TRBD2. The J segment lost 5 bases and the V segment lost 5 bases, leaving 1 base of the junction unmatched. Germline CDR1 and CDR2: SGHRS and YFSETQ. This CDR3 has 12 amino acids. The CDR3, as DNA: TGCGCCAGCAGTGGGGGGGACAATGAGCAGTTCTTC. This encodes CASSGGDNEQFF.

This clone showed up just a few times. The chain recombines TRBV6-5 with TRBJ2-7, with a possible D match to TRBD1 (6 bases). The germline V gene encodes CDR1 MNHEY and CDR2 SVGAGI. CDR3 length: 13 residues. Trimming took 6 bases from V and 3 from J, leaving 12 bases between them. In DNA, the CDR3 is TGTGCCAGCAGGGTGGACAGCTACTACGAGCAGTACTTC. Amino acid sequence: CASRVDSYYEQYF.

This clone was counted a few times. The chain uses TRBV5-6 and TRBJ1-1; TRBD1 might be the D (6 bases). Trimming took 3 bases from V and 0 from J, leaving 12 bases between them. Germline CDR1 reads SGHDT; CDR2 reads YYEEEE. The CDR3 covers 15 residues. The CDR3 sequence is CASSWPGVMNTEAFF. CDR3 coding DNA: TGTGCCAGCAGCTGGCCAGGGGTGATGAACACTGAAGCTTTCTTT.

This clone was counted a few times. The same CDR3 is also encoded by other DNA sequences in this sample. This rearrangement joins TRBV27 to TRBJ2-7, with D tentatively TRBD1 (6 bases). Trimming shortened V by 6 bases and J by 2 bases, and 11 bases separated the two germline ends. The CDR3 is made up of 13 amino acids. Germline assignment: CDR1 MNHEY and CDR2 SMNVEV (reference sequence). CDR3 loop: CASRSDRPYEQYF. Written as DNA, the CDR3 is TGTGCCAGCAGATCGGACAGACCCTACGAGCAGTACTTC.

This clone was detected a few times. This chain connects TRBV4-1 to TRBJ2-5; TRBD2 aligns across 8 bases. The CDR3 sequence is 16 residues long. The germline gives CDR1 MGHRA, CDR2 YSYEKL. V lost 1 base and J lost 2; bases outside the gene matches: 6. CDR3 loop: CASSQGPGGPQETQYF. The CDR3 DNA sequence: TGCGCCAGCAGCCAAGGACCGGGGGGGCCACAAGAGACCCAGTACTTC.

In its sample, this clone was seen a few times. The chain carries TRBV5-5 and TRBJ2-7; D uncertain. V lost 1 base and J lost 3, with 5 bases in between. The CDR3 has 12 residues. Germline CDR1 is SGHKS and CDR2 is YYEKEE (reference sequence). CDR3 nucleotide sequence: TGTGCCAGCAGCTTGACCAGCTACGAGCAGTACTTC. As protein: CASSLTSYEQYF.

This clone was counted only a few times. This rearrangement joins TRBV27 to TRBJ2-7; a weak D match, TRBD2 (6 bases). V lost 5 bases to trimming and J lost 5 bases, with 16 bases between them. Per germline, CDR1 MNHEY and CDR2 SMNVEV (reference sequence). The CDR3 covers 14 residues. The CDR3 nucleotides read TGTGCCAGCAGTCCTCTGGCGGGAAGTAACGAGCAGTACTTC. Protein product: CASSPLAGSNEQYF.

The chain has TRBV5-1 and TRBJ2-2; TRBD1 is a possible D gene (5 bases). Looked up from germline, CDR1 is SGHRS and CDR2 is YFSETQ. CDR3 length: 14 residues. The V gene lost 4 bases and the J gene lost 6 bases, with 13 bases spanning the gap. The CDR3 DNA sequence: TGCGCCAGCAGCAAGGGGCCCGGGTCCGGGGAGCTGTTTTTT. It is translated as CASSKGPGSGELFF.

This clone was picked up a small number of times. CDR3 DNA sequence: TGTGCCAGCAGTGAGGGCGGGAACAGACGAAAACTGTTTTTT. Translating it yields CASSEGGNRRKLFF. This chain uses TRBV2 with TRBJ1-4, with no clear D. Per the germline V gene, CDR1 is SNHLY and CDR2 is FYNNEI. The ends were cut back, 3 bases at V and 10 bases at J, with 15 bases in the middle. The CDR3 is made up of 14 amino acids.

V usage is TRBV5-6 and J usage is TRBJ2-7; 7 positions match TRBD2. The J segment lost 2 bases and the V segment lost 4 bases, leaving 3 bases of the junction unmatched. CDR3 length equals 13 residues. CDR1 is SGHDT and CDR2 is YYEEEE in the germline V gene. CDR3 nucleotides: TGTGCCAGCAGCACGGGGGGAACCTACGAGCAGTACTTC. Translation gives CASSTGGTYEQYF.

The chain carries TRBV18 and TRBJ2-1; D possibly corresponds to TRBD2 (7 bases). CDR1 is KGHSH, CDR2 LQKENI, per germline. The CDR3 length is 16 residues. The V and J ends lost 8 bases and 0 bases respectively, with 17 bases between them. CDR3 in DNA: TGTGCCAGCGCGATTCTTGCGGGGGCCTCCTACAATGAGCAGTTCTTC. Its protein is CASAILAGASYNEQFF.

This clone came up a few times. This rearrangement joins TRBV7-9 to TRBJ2-2; 7 bases agree with TRBD2. After removal of 5 bases from V and 4 bases from J, the junction contained 10 bases not matched to a gene. The CDR3 has 16 amino acids. Germline loops: CDR1 SEHNR, CDR2 FQNEAQ (reference sequence). DNA of the CDR3: TGTGCCAGCAGCCCGCCCGGCGGGAGACGCACCGGGGAGCTGTTTTTT. Its translation is CASSPPGGRRTGELFF.

This clone turned up a few times. The CDR3 DNA reads TGTGCCAGCAGCTCCGGACAGAGTAGAATGAACACTGAAGCTTTCTTT. It encodes CASSSGQSRMNTEAFF. The chain joins TRBV5-4 to TRBJ1-1; possible D gene TRBD1, 6 bases. CDR3 length equals 16 residues. The V end was cut by 3 bases, the J end by 0 bases, with 15 bases between. Germline V CDR1 and CDR2: SGHNT, YYREEE (reference sequence).

The gene calls are TRBV5-1 and TRBJ1-1; TRBD1 is a possible D gene (6 bases). The V end lost 0 bases, the J end lost 3 bases, and 24 bases lay between the germline ends. CDR1 SGHRS and CDR2 YFSETQ come from the germline V gene. CDR3 size: 19 residues. DNA for the CDR3: TGCGCCAGCAGCTTGGTTTACCGATCCAGGGGTGGGCAGGACACTGAAGCTTTCTTT. This encodes CASSLVYRSRGGQDTEAFF.

The chain combines TRBV11-1 with TRBJ1-2; unclear D gene. Between the trimmed V and J ends, which lost 5 bases and 2 bases, there was a span of 9 bases. Germline V CDR1 and CDR2: SGHAT, FQDESV (reference sequence). This CDR3 contains 13 residues. The CDR3 reads CASSTGPNYGYTF. The CDR3 DNA reads as TGTGCCAGCAGCACCGGTCCAAACTATGGCTACACCTTC. Combining the CDR3 with reference TRBV11-1 and TRBJ1-2 gives the whole variable domain EAEVAQSPRYKITEKSQAVAFWCDPISGHATLYWYRQILGQGPELLVQFQDESVVDDSQLPKDRFSAERLKGVDSTLKIQPAELGDSAMYLCASSTGPNYGYTFGSGTRLTVV.

This clone was counted a few times. This chain links TRBV2 with TRBJ2-1; TRBD1 aligns across 10 bases. Unmatched junction bases numbered 6, after V lost 5 bases and J lost 5 bases. Germline lookup yields CDR1 SNHLY and CDR2 FYNNEI. This CDR3 is 15 amino acids long. In DNA, the CDR3 is TGTGCCAGCAGTCCCGGGACAGGGGTCCACAATGAGCAGTTCTTC. This gives the protein CASSPGTGVHNEQFF.

This clone was found a few times. V is TRBV7-8 and J is TRBJ1-2, with D tentatively TRBD1 (6 bases). CDR1 and CDR2 (germline): SGHVS, FQNEAQ. V was trimmed by 0 bases and J by 7 bases, leaving 15 bases between them. This CDR3 comprises 15 residues. For the CDR3, the DNA is TGTGCCAGCAGCTTAGCGCTCGTCAGCAGGGGTGGCTACACCTTC. Its protein is CASSLALVSRGGYTF.

This chain connects TRBV6-5 to TRBJ2-7; 7 nucleotides line up with TRBD1. The V and J ends lost 4 bases and 1 base, in that order; junction bases with no gene match: 4. Germline lookup yields CDR1 MNHEY and CDR2 SVGAGI. The CDR3 covers 14 residues. CDR3 in DNA: TGTGCCAGCAGTTCGCCGGGACAGTCCTACGAGCAGTACTTC. Translation: CASSSPGQSYEQYF.

The chain employs TRBV19 and TRBJ2-6; TRBD1 is a possible D gene (5 bases). The V end lost 7 bases, the J end lost 4 bases, and 17 bases lay between the germline ends. Per the germline V gene, CDR1 is LNHDA and CDR2 is SQIVND (reference sequence). The CDR3 extends over 16 amino acids. The CDR3 region is CASTALRGSGANVLTF. The CDR3 DNA reads TGTGCCAGTACCGCTCTTAGGGGTTCCGGGGCCAACGTCCTGACTTTC.

This clone was observed a few times. The genes are TRBV15 and TRBJ2-2, with 8 positions matching TRBD1. This CDR3 contains 15 residues. J lost 7 bases, V lost 5 bases, and 9 bases had no gene match. Germline CDR1 is LNHNV and CDR2 is YYDKDF (reference sequence). The CDR3 protein is CATSRGPGGDGELFF. CDR3 sequence (DNA): TGTGCCACCAGCCGGGGGCCAGGGGGCGACGGGGAGCTGTTTTTT.

In this sample, this clone turned up a few times. The chain employs TRBV4-1 and TRBJ2-1; 9 bases line up with TRBD1. Germline assignment: CDR1 MGHRA and CDR2 YSYEKL. The CDR3 loop spans 18 amino acids. The J segment lost 0 bases and the V segment lost 6 bases, leaving 12 bases of the junction unmatched. The CDR3 here is CASSHRGPDRGSYNEQFF. CDR3 in DNA: TGCGCCAGCAGTCACCGAGGGCCGGACAGGGGCTCCTACAATGAGCAGTTCTTC.

There are a few counts of this clone. This chain links TRBV18 with TRBJ1-1; 7 bases fit TRBD1. Losses at the gene ends were 4 bases for V and 4 bases for J; bases not matched to a gene: 9. Germline V gene data show CDR1 as KGHSH and CDR2 as LQKENI. This CDR3 contains 15 residues. The CDR3 DNA reads as TGTGCCAGCTCACGACAGGGATTTGGGTCCACTGAAGCTTTCTTT. This codes for CASSRQGFGSTEAFF.

V and J are TRBV19 and TRBJ2-7; 9 positions agree with TRBD2. There are 17 residues in the CDR3. J was trimmed by 2 bases and V by 4 bases; bases with no gene match: 12. From germline, CDR1 is LNHDA and CDR2 SQIVND (reference sequence). The CDR3 spells CASSRAIAGATAYEQYF. The CDR3 nucleotides read TGTGCCAGTAGTAGAGCAATAGCGGGAGCCACGGCCTACGAGCAGTACTTC.